These 16 T cell receptor beta chains came from one sample sequenced in a study of CD8+ T cells in alopecia areata. cDNA prepared by RNA extraction and subsequent reverse transcription served as the template for sequencing. The table came from immunoSEQ multiplex PCR; TCRdb's copy has only in-frame clones and leaves some out. The data show roughly 210,000 clones, roughly 40% seen once. Documented treatment: oral pan-JAK inhibitor, 5-10 mg twice daily. The source was CD4+ T cells sorted from blood, collected around week 37, from a patient treated with tofacitinib. The receptor source for this set is a human donor with alopecia areata.

This clone was found many times. The V and J genes are TRBV29-1 and TRBJ1-1; D is uncertain. In germline, CDR1 is SQVTM, CDR2 ANQGSEA. V gave up 7 bases and J gave up 0 bases, with 6 bases separating them. The CDR3 extends over 11 amino acids. CDR3 protein: CSGNLNTEAFF. The CDR3 DNA reads as TGCAGCGGAAACTTGAACACTGAAGCTTTCTTT.

This chain links TRBV30 with TRBJ2-7, with 7 bases fitting TRBD2. Trimming cost V 0 bases and J 0 bases; bases outside gene matches: 8. This CDR3 contains 16 residues. Germline values: CDR1 GTSNPN, CDR2 SVGIG (reference sequence). CDR3 sequence reads: CAWSVRLGGSSYEQYF. The CDR3 DNA reads TGTGCCTGGAGTGTACGATTGGGCGGGAGCTCCTACGAGCAGTACTTC.

The CDR3 sequence is CASRGGMNTEAFF. The CDR3, as DNA: TGTGCCAGCAGGGGCGGGATGAACACTGAAGCTTTCTTT. V is TRBV27 and J is TRBJ1-1; D is unresolved. Germline V CDR1 and CDR2: MNHEY, SMNVEV (reference sequence). Trimming took 6 bases from V and 0 from J, leaving 8 bases between them. The CDR3 sequence is 13 residues long.

Comments on this clone: The identical CDR3 is also encoded by other nucleotide sequences in the sample. This chain links TRBV30 with TRBJ2-2; TRBD1 might be the D (6 bases). CDR1 and CDR2 (germline): GTSNPN, SVGIG (reference sequence). Between the trimmed V and J ends, which lost 0 bases and 4 bases, there was a span of 6 bases. The CDR3 has 13 residues. The chain's CDR3 is CAWSVQGTGELFF. CDR3 coding DNA: TGTGCCTGGAGTGTACAGGGCACCGGGGAGCTGTTTTTT.

The chain carries TRBV4-3 and TRBJ2-3; 12 nucleotides agree with TRBD2. J gave up 2 bases and V 4 bases, and 13 bases lay outside the gene matches. The germline V gene has CDR1 LGHNA and CDR2 YSLEER. The CDR3 is made up of 19 amino acids. CDR3 coding DNA: TGCGCCAGCAGCCCGAACCTCTCTAGCGGGAGGGGAATCACAGATACGCAGTATTTT. Its translation is CASSPNLSSGRGITDTQYF.

The genes are TRBV10-3 and TRBJ2-3, with D possibly TRBD1 on 6 matching bases. Germline V gene lookup returns CDR1 ENHRY and CDR2 SYGVKD. Trimming cost V 5 bases and J 1 base, with 16 bases left between them. The CDR3 sequence is 16 residues long. The CDR3 loop reads CAISLRARGGTDTQYF. CDR3 coding DNA: TGTGCCATCAGTTTGAGGGCCAGGGGTGGCACAGATACGCAGTATTTT.

This clone was recorded a few times. The chain recombines TRBV4-1 with TRBJ1-1; a weak D match, TRBD1 (5 bases). CDR1 MGHRA and CDR2 YSYEKL come from the germline V gene. This CDR3 has 13 residues. Trimming cost V 1 base and J 11 bases, with 14 bases left between them. The CDR3, as DNA: TGCGCCAGCAGCCAAGGAGGGGTTGAGTTGGCTTTCTTT. Protein: CASSQGGVELAFF.

In this sample, this clone turned up once. The chain recombines TRBV27 with TRBJ1-5; D remains ambiguous. Per germline, CDR1 MNHEY and CDR2 SMNVEV (reference sequence). The V and J ends lost 0 bases and 4 bases respectively, with 10 bases between them. The CDR3 has 15 amino acids. The DNA of the CDR3 is TGTGCCAGCAGTTTATCCAGAGGTGGGAATCAGCCCCAGCATTTT. It encodes CASSLSRGGNQPQHF.

The CDR3 loop reads CASSPGQFHQPQHF. As DNA, the CDR3 is TGTGCCAGCAGTCCTGGACAGTTTCATCAGCCCCAGCATTTT. The chain joins TRBV28 to TRBJ1-5, with D perhaps TRBD1 (6 bases). This CDR3 contains 14 residues. V dropped 5 bases and J dropped 5 bases, with 13 bases sitting between them. CDR1 MDHEN and CDR2 SYDVKM come from the germline V gene.

This clone was seen a few times. The chain has TRBV7-9 and TRBJ1-2; D is uncertain. Trimming left V 3 bases short and J 4 bases short, with 6 bases between. CDR3 length: 12 amino acids. Germline loops: CDR1 SEHNR, CDR2 FQNEAQ (reference sequence). The CDR3 nucleotides read TGTGCCAGCAGCTTCAGGTCCTATGGCTACACCTTC. This translates into CASSFRSYGYTF.

DNA of the CDR3: TGTGCCTGGAGTGTTTTGGACAGACCGAACTATGGCTACACCTTC. This gives the protein CAWSVLDRPNYGYTF. The genes are TRBV30 and TRBJ1-2, with D possibly being TRBD1 (6 bases). Germline lookup yields CDR1 GTSNPN and CDR2 SVGIG (reference sequence). V lost 0 bases, J lost 2 bases, and 13 bases lay in between. This CDR3 comprises 15 residues.

This rearrangement joins TRBV5-1 to TRBJ2-3; the match to TRBD2 covers 10 bases. Germline assignment: CDR1 SGHRS and CDR2 YFSETQ. CDR3 length: 16 amino acids. The trim removed 4 bases at V and 0 bases at J, leaving 5 bases unmatched. The CDR3 DNA follows: TGCGCCAGCAGCCCAACGACTAGCGGGAGCACAGATACGCAGTATTTT. Its translation: CASSPTTSGSTDTQYF.

This sequence joins TRBV15 and TRBJ2-3; D perhaps matches TRBD2 (5 bases). The CDR3 totals 14 residues. CDR1 and CDR2 from the germline V gene are LNHNV and YYDKDF (reference sequence). V lost 0 bases, J lost 5 bases, and 9 bases lay in between. CDR3 DNA: TGTGCCACCAGCAGAGATAGACTACAAGATACGCAGTATTTT. Encoded protein: CATSRDRLQDTQYF.

The rearrangement uses TRBV29-1 and TRBJ2-3, with TRBD2 matching over 8 bases. Trimming at V came to 5 bases and at J to 2 bases, leaving 18 bases not matched to a gene. CDR1 is SQVTM, CDR2 ANQGSEA, per germline. This CDR3 region has 18 residues. In DNA, the CDR3 is TGCAGCGTTCGGGGCGCCGGGAGGCTAGCGGGCACCACAGATACGCAGTATTTT. Amino acids: CSVRGAGRLAGTTDTQYF.

The chain carries TRBV2 and TRBJ2-5; D may be TRBD1 or TRBD2 (5 bases each). The CDR3 consists of 16 residues. Deletions cut 1 base from V and 3 bases from J, with 15 bases between. CDR1 is SNHLY, CDR2 FYNNEI, per germline. CDR3: CASSEDSGRKKETQYF. The CDR3 DNA reads TGTGCCAGCAGTGAAGATTCGGGACGGAAAAAAGAGACCCAGTACTTC.

This clone was seen more than once but under ten times. The rearrangement joins TRBV30 to TRBJ1-1, with a tentative D call TRBD1 (5 bases). This CDR3 contains 10 residues. The V end lost 5 bases, the J end lost 10 bases, and 11 bases lay between the germline ends. Germline lookup yields CDR1 GTSNPN and CDR2 SVGIG (reference sequence). The CDR3 DNA is TGTGCCTGGTCGGGGCCCGTAGCTTTCTTT. The encoded protein is CAWSGPVAFF.